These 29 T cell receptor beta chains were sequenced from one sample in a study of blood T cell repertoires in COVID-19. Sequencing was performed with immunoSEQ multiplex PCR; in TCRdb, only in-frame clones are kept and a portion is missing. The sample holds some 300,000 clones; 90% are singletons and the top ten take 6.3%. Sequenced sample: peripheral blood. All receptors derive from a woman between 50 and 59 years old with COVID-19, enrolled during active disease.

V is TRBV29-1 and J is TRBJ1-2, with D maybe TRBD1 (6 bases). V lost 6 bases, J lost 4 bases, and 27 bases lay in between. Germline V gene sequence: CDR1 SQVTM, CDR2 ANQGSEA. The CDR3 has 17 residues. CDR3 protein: CSVPKILQGRVGYGYTF. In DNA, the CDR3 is TGCAGCGTGCCTAAAATTTTACAGGGAAGAGTTGGCTATGGCTACACCTTC.

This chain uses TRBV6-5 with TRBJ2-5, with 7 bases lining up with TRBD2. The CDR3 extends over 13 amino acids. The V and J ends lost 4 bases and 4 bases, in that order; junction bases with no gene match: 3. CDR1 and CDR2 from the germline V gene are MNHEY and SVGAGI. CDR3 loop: CASSFPGGETQYF. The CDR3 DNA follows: TGTGCCAGCAGTTTCCCGGGAGGAGAGACCCAGTACTTC.

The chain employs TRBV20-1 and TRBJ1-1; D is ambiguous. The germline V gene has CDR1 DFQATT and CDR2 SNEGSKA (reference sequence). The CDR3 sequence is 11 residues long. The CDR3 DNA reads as TGCAGCATTACTTCGAACACTGAAGCTTTCTTT. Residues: CSITSNTEAFF.

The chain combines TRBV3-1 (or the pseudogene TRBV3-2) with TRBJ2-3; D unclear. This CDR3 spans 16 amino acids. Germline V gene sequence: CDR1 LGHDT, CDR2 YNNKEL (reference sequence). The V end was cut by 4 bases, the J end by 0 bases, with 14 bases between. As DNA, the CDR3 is TGTGCCAGCAGCCCCCTTAGTCCCCCTAGCACAGATACGCAGTATTTT. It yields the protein CASSPLSPPSTDTQYF.

Here the CDR3 reads CASSHQTGTQAFF. The CDR3, as DNA: TGCGCCAGCAGCCATCAAACCGGGACACAAGCTTTCTTT. The chain carries TRBV4-3 and TRBJ1-1, with D possibly being TRBD1 (6 bases). V dropped 3 bases and J dropped 9 bases, with 14 bases sitting between them. The CDR3 spans 13 residues. Germline loops: CDR1 LGHNA, CDR2 YSLEER.

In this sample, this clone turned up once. In DNA, the CDR3 is TGTGCCAGCAGACTCACTTACATCGGCGGCAACTATGGCTACACCTTC. Translated, it gives CASRLTYIGGNYGYTF. This chain uses TRBV5-5 with TRBJ1-2, with D unclear. This CDR3 is built from 16 residues. Germline CDR1 reads SGHKS; CDR2 reads YYEKEE (reference sequence). V lost 5 bases and J lost 2, with 19 bases in between. The whole variable domain, remainder taken from reference TRBV5-5 and TRBJ1-2, is DAGVTQSPTHLIKTRGQQVTLRCSPISGHKSVSWYQQVLGQGPQFIFQYYEKEERGRGNFPDRFSARQFPNYSSELNVNALLLGDSALYLCASRLTYIGGNYGYTFGSGTRLTVV.

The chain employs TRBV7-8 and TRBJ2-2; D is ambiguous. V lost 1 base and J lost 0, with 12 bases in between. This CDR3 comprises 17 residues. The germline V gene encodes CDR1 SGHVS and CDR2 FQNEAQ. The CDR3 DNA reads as TGTGCCAGCAGCTTAGGGTTTCGCACATCGAACACCGGGGAGCTGTTTTTT. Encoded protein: CASSLGFRTSNTGELFF. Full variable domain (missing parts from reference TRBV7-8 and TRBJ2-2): GAGVSQSPRYKVAKRGQDVALRCDPISGHVSLFWYQQALGQGPEFLTYFQNEAQLDKSGLPSDRFFAERPEGSVSTLKIQRTQQEDSAVYLCASSLGFRTSNTGELFFGEGSRLTVL.

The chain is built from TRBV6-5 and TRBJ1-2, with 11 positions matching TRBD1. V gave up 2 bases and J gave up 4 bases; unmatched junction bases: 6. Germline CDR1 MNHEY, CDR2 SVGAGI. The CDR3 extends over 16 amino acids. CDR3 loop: CASSYAGTGGIYGYTF. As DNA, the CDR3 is TGTGCCAGCAGTTACGCCGGGACAGGGGGTATCTATGGCTACACCTTC.

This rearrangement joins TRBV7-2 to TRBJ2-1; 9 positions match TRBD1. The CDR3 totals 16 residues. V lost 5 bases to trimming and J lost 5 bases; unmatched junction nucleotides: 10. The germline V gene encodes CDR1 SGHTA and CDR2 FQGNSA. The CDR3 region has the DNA TGTGCCAGCAGCCCCATCGGGACAGGGCCCGACAATGAGCAGTTCTTC. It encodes CASSPIGTGPDNEQFF. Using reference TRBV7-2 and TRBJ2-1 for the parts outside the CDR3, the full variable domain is GAGVSQSPSNKVTEKGKDVELRCDPISGHTALYWYRQSLGQGLEFLIYFQGNSAPDKSGLPSDRFSAERTGGSVSTLTIQRTQQEDSAVYLCASSPIGTGPDNEQFFGPGTRLTVL.

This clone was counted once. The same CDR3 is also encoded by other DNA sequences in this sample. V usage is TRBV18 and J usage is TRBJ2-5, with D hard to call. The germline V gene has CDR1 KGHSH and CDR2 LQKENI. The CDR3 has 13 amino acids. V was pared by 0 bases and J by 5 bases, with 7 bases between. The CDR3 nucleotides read TGTGCCAGCTCACCACCTAGTACCGAGACCCAGTACTTC. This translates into CASSPPSTETQYF.

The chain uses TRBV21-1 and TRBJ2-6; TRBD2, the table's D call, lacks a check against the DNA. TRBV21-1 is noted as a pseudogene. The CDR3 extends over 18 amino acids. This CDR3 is CASSAGTILRSGANVLTF. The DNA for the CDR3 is TGTGCCAGCAGCGCAGGGACTATACTCCGCTCTGGGGCCAACGTCCTGACTTTC.

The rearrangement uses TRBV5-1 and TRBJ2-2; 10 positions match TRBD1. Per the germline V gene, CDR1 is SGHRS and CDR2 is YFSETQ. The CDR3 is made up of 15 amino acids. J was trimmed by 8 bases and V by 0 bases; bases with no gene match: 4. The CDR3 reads CASSLGQGALGELFF. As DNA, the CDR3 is TGCGCCAGCAGCTTGGGACAGGGGGCGCTGGGGGAGCTGTTTTTT.

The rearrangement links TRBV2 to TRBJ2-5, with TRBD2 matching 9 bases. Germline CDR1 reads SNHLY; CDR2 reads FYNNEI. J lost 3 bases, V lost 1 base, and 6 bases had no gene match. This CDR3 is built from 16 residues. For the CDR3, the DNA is TGTGCCAGCAGTGAAGGTCGAGCGGGAGGCAAAGAGACCCAGTACTTC. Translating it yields CASSEGRAGGKETQYF.

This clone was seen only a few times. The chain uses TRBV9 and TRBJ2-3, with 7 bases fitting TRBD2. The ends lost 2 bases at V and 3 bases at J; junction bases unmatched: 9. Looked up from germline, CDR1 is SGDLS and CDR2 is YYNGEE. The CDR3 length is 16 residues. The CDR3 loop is CASSVYSREETDTQYF. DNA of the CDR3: TGTGCCAGCAGCGTGTACTCTCGGGAGGAAACAGATACGCAGTATTTT.

The CDR3 reads CASSTGLAGGGTGELFF. The DNA for the CDR3 is TGCGCCAGCAGCACGGGACTAGCGGGAGGAGGCACCGGGGAGCTGTTTTTT. This chain links TRBV5-1 with TRBJ2-2, with 15 nucleotides matching TRBD2. The CDR3 is 17 residues long. Looked up from germline, CDR1 is SGHRS and CDR2 is YFSETQ. V shed 4 bases and J 4 bases; nucleotides not matched to a gene: 5.

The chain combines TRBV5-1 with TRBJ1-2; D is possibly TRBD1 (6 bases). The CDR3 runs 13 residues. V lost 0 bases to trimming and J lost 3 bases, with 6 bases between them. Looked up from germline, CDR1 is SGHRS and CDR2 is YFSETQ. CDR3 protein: CASSLEGDYGYTF. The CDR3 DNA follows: TGCGCCAGCAGCTTGGAGGGGGACTATGGCTACACCTTC.

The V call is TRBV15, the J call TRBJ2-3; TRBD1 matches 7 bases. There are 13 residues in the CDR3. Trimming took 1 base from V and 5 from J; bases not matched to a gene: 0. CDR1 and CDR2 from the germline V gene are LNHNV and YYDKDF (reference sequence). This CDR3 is CATSRGDRDTQYF. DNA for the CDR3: TGTGCCACCAGCAGAGGGGACAGAGATACGCAGTATTTT.

The CDR3 DNA is TGTGCCAGCAGCTTAACAGCACAGGGGGGGAAGCAGTTCTTC. Translating gives CASSLTAQGGKQFF. This chain links TRBV7-3 with TRBJ2-1; a weak D match, TRBD1 (8 bases). Germline V gene lookup returns CDR1 SGHTA and CDR2 FQGTGA. This CDR3 is built from 14 residues. Trimming pared 0 bases from V and 11 bases from J, leaving 14 bases between.

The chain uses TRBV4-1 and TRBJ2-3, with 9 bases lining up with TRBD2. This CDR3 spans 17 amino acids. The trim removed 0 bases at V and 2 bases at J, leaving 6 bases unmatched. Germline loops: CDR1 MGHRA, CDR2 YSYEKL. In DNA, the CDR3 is TGCGCCAGCAGCCAAGACTCTGCGGGAGGGCCCACAGATACGCAGTATTTT. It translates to CASSQDSAGGPTDTQYF.

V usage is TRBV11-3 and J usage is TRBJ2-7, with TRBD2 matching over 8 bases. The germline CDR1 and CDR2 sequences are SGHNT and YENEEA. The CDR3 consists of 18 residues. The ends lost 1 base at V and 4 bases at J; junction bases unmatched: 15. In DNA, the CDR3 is TGTGCCAGCAGCTTAGGGGGGTGGGCTAGCGGGCCTGTGTACGAGCAGTACTTC. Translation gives CASSLGGWASGPVYEQYF.

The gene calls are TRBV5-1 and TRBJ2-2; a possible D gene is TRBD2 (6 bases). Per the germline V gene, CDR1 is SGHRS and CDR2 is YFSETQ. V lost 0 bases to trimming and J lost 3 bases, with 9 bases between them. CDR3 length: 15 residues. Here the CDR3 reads CASSLVGRDTGELFF. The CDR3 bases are TGCGCCAGCAGCTTGGTCGGGAGAGACACCGGGGAGCTGTTTTTT.

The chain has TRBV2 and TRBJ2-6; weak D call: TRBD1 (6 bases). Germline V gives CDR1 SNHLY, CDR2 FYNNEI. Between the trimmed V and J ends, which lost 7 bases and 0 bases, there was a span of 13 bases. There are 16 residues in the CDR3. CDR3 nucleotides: TGTGCCAGCAATGGGGGCCGGAACTCTGGGGCCAACGTCCTGACTTTC. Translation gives CASNGGRNSGANVLTF. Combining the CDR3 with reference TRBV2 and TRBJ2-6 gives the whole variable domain EPEVTQTPSHQVTQMGQEVILRCVPISNHLYFYWYRQILGQKVEFLVSFYNNEISEKSEIFDDQFSVERPDGSNFTLKIRSTKLEDSAMYFCASNGGRNSGANVLTFGAGSRLTVL.

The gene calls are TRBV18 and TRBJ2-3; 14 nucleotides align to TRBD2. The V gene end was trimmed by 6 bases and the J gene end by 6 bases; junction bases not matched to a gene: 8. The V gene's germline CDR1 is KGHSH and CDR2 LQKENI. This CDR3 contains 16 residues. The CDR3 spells CASSPLGTSGSDTQYF. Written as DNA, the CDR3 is TGTGCCAGCTCTCCCCTCGGGACTAGCGGGAGTGATACGCAGTATTTT.

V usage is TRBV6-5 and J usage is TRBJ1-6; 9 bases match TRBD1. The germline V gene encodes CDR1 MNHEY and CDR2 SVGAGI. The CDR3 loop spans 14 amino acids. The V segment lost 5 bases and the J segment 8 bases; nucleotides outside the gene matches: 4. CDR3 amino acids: CASSNGQGYSPLHF. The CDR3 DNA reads TGTGCCAGCAGTAACGGACAGGGGTATTCACCCCTCCACTTT.

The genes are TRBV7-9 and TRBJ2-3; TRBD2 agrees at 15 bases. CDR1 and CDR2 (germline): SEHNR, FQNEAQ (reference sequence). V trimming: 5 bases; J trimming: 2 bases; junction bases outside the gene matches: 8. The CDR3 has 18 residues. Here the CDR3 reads CASSAPGLAGGSTDTQYF. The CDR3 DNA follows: TGTGCCAGCAGCGCGCCGGGACTAGCGGGAGGCTCCACAGATACGCAGTATTTT.

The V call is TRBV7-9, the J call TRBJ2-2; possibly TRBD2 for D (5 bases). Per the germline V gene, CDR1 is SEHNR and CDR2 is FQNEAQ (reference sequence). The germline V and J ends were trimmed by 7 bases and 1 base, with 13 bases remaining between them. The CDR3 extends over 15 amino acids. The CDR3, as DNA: TGTGCCAGCACCGACCGGAGGCAGAACACCGGGGAGCTGTTTTTT. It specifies CASTDRRQNTGELFF.

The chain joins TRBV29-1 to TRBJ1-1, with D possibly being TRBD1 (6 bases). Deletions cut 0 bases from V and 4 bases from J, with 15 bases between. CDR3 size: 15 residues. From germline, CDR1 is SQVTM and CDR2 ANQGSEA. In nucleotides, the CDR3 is TGCAGCGTTGAAGATCGGGACAACTCCTCCACTGAAGCTTTCTTT. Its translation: CSVEDRDNSSTEAFF.

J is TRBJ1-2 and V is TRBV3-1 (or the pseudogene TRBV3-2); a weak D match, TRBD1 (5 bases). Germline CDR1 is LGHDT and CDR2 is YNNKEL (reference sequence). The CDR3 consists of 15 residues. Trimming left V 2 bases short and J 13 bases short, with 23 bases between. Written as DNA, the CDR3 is TGTGCCAGCAGCCAATCTCGCCAGGGCGGTCCGTTCTTCACCTTC. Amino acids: CASSQSRQGGPFFTF.

The CDR3 DNA reads as TGTGCCAGTAGTTTTGGCGGGGGCTCCTACGAGCAGTACTTC. Protein: CASSFGGGSYEQYF. This sequence joins TRBV19 and TRBJ2-7, with 7 positions matching TRBD2. V lost 5 bases, J lost 0 bases, and 4 bases stayed unmatched. From germline, CDR1 is LNHDA and CDR2 SQIVND (reference sequence). The CDR3 loop spans 14 amino acids.